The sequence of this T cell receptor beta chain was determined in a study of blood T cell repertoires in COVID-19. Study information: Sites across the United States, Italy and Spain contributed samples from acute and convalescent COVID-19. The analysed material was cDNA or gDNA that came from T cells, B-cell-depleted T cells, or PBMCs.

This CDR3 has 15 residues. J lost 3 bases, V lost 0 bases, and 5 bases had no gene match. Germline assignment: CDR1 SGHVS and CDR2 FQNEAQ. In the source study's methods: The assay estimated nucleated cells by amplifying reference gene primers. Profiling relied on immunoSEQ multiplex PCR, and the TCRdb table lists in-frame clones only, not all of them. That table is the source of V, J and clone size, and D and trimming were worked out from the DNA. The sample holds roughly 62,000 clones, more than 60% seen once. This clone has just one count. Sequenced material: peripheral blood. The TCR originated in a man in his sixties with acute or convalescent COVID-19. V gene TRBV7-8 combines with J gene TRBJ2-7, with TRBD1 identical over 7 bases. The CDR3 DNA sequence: TGTGCCAGCAGCTTAGCTCTAGGACAGGACTACGAGCAGTACTTC. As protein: CASSLALGQDYEQYF. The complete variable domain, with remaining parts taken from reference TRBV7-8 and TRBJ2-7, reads GAGVSQSPRYKVAKRGQDVALRCDPISGHVSLFWYQQALGQGPEFLTYFQNEAQLDKSGLPSDRFFAERPEGSVSTLKIQRTQQEDSAVYLCASSLALGQDYEQYFGPGTRLTVT.